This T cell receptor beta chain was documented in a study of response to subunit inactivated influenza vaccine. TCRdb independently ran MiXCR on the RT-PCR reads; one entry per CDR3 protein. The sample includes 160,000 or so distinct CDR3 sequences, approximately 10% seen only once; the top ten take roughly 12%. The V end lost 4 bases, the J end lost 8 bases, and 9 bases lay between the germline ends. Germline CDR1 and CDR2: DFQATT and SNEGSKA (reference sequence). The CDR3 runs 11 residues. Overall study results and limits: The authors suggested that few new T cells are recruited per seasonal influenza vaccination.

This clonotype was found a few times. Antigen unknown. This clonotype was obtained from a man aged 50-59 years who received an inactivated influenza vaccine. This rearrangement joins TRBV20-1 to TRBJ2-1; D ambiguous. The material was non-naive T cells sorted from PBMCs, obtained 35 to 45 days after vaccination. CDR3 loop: CSAIGKYEQFF. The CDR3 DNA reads TGCAGTGCTATTGGGAAATATGAGCAGTTCTTC.